The rows below give T cell receptor beta chains drawn from one sample of a study of vaccination and CD4 T cells after COVID-19. One entry per CDR3 protein, called by TCRdb with MiXCR from the PCR reads. The sample carries 5,500 to 7,000 distinct CDR3 sequences, around 20% recorded once. Their recognized antigens are unknown. The sequenced sample was CD4+ T cells from blood, cultured in vitro. The receptor source for this set is a human donor who had recovered from COVID-19. CDR3s include the opening cysteine and the closing phenylalanine or tryptophan. Fields, in order: V gene, clone size, J gene, D gene, CDR3 protein, CDR3 DNA. A D gene is named only where the DNA matches it firmly. Expanded clones are given a class, and other clones once, few, many or no size at all.

V gene: TRBV20-1
clone size: few
J gene: TRBJ2-7
D gene: -
CDR3 protein: CSASPGTHEQYF
CDR3 DNA: TGCAGTGCTAGTCCAGGTACCCACGAGCAGTACTTC

V gene: TRBV6-2/TRBV6-3
clone size: -
J gene: TRBJ2-5
D gene: -
CDR3 protein: CASSHRGTQYF
CDR3 DNA: TGTGCCAGCAGCCATCGGGGGACCCAGTACTTC

V gene: TRBV4-2
clone size: -
J gene: TRBJ2-1
D gene: TRBD2
CDR3 protein: CASSQGSSGINEQFF
CDR3 DNA: TGTGCCAGCAGCCAAGGGTCTAGCGGGATCAATGAGCAGTTCTTC

V gene: TRBV6-5
clone size: -
J gene: TRBJ1-6
D gene: TRBD1
CDR3 protein: CASSYSGQGSSYNSPLHF
CDR3 DNA: TGTGCCAGCAGTTACTCGGGACAGGGAAGCTCCTATAATTCACCCCTCCACTTT

V gene: TRBV29-1
clone size: -
J gene: TRBJ2-3
D gene: TRBD2
CDR3 protein: CSVGGGQDTQYF
CDR3 DNA: TGCAGCGTCGGCGGGGGTCAAGATACGCAGTATTTT

V gene: TRBV30
clone size: few
J gene: TRBJ1-5
D gene: TRBD1
CDR3 protein: CAWRGQGGNQPQHF
CDR3 DNA: TGTGCCTGGAGGGGGCAGGGGGGCAATCAGCCCCAGCATTTT

V gene: TRBV19
clone size: -
J gene: TRBJ1-2
D gene: -
CDR3 protein: CASSPGFPNGYTF
CDR3 DNA: TGTGCCAGTAGCCCAGGGTTCCCGAATGGCTACACCTTC

V gene: TRBV12-3/TRBV12-4
clone size: -
J gene: TRBJ1-4
D gene: TRBD1
CDR3 protein: CASSINRGGDEKLFF
CDR3 DNA: TGTGCCAGCAGTATAAACAGGGGGGGAGATGAAAAACTGTTTTTT

V gene: TRBV12-3/TRBV12-4
clone size: medium-sized
J gene: TRBJ1-5
D gene: TRBD1
CDR3 protein: CASSFRSPLRDRGMYGQPQHF
CDR3 DNA: TGTGCCAGCAGTTTCCGGTCTCCCCTCCGGGACAGGGGTATGTACGGGCAGCCCCAGCATTTT

V gene: TRBV10-3
clone size: -
J gene: TRBJ2-3
D gene: TRBD1
CDR3 protein: CAISESKGQGTDTQYF
CDR3 DNA: TGTGCCATCAGTGAGTCTAAGGGACAGGGGACAGATACGCAGTATTTT

V gene: TRBV19
clone size: -
J gene: TRBJ2-3
D gene: TRBD2
CDR3 protein: CASSKGTISSTDTQYF
CDR3 DNA: TGTGCCAGTAGTAAAGGGACTATCTCTAGCACAGATACGCAGTATTTT

V gene: TRBV5-1
clone size: -
J gene: TRBJ2-5
D gene: -
CDR3 protein: CASRAWGSGETQYF
CDR3 DNA: TGCGCCAGCAGGGCATGGGGTAGTGGAGAGACCCAGTACTTC

V gene: TRBV4-3
clone size: -
J gene: TRBJ2-2
D gene: -
CDR3 protein: CASSLERGNTGELFF
CDR3 DNA: TGCGCCAGCAGCCTGGAAAGGGGGAACACCGGGGAGCTGTTTTTT

V gene: TRBV19
clone size: -
J gene: TRBJ2-7
D gene: TRBD1
CDR3 protein: CASSITGTGDREQYF
CDR3 DNA: TGTGCCAGTAGTATCACCGGGACAGGGGATCGCGAGCAGTACTTC

V gene: TRBV27
clone size: -
J gene: TRBJ1-5
D gene: TRBD1
CDR3 protein: CASSLETGTGGDNQPQHF
CDR3 DNA: TGTGCCAGCAGTTTAGAGACAGGGACAGGGGGCGACAATCAGCCCCAGCATTTT

V gene: TRBV28
clone size: few
J gene: TRBJ2-5
D gene: TRBD2
CDR3 protein: CASSSSGRRAQETQYF
CDR3 DNA: TGTGCCAGCAGTAGTAGCGGGAGGAGGGCTCAAGAGACCCAGTACTTC

V gene: TRBV20-1
clone size: medium-sized
J gene: TRBJ2-3
D gene: TRBD2
CDR3 protein: CSAGGQGGSTTDTQYF
CDR3 DNA: TGCAGTGCTGGCGGGCAGGGCGGGAGTACCACAGATACGCAGTATTTT

V gene: TRBV10-2
clone size: -
J gene: TRBJ2-5
D gene: TRBD1
CDR3 protein: CASSEGEDRGQETQYF
CDR3 DNA: TGCGCCAGCAGTGAGGGGGAGGACAGGGGACAAGAGACCCAGTACTTC

V gene: TRBV28
clone size: -
J gene: TRBJ1-5
D gene: -
CDR3 protein: CASSLRQNVAQPQHF
CDR3 DNA: TGTGCCAGCAGTTTGCGCCAGAACGTGGCTCAGCCCCAGCATTTT

V gene: TRBV11-3
clone size: -
J gene: TRBJ1-1
D gene: -
CDR3 protein: CASTGRDEAFF
CDR3 DNA: TGTGCCAGCACTGGGAGGGATGAAGCTTTCTTT

V gene: TRBV4-2
clone size: -
J gene: TRBJ1-6
D gene: -
CDR3 protein: CASSQDFGISPLHF
CDR3 DNA: TGTGCCAGCAGCCAAGATTTTGGAATTTCACCCCTCCACTTT

V gene: TRBV19
clone size: -
J gene: TRBJ2-1
D gene: -
CDR3 protein: CASSYLGGSSYNEQFF
CDR3 DNA: TGTGCCAGTAGTTACCTTGGGGGAAGCTCCTACAATGAGCAGTTCTTC

V gene: TRBV30
clone size: few
J gene: TRBJ2-5
D gene: -
CDR3 protein: CAWSVGGYQETQYF
CDR3 DNA: TGTGCCTGGAGTGTAGGAGGGTATCAAGAGACCCAGTACTTC

V gene: TRBV19
clone size: once
J gene: TRBJ2-6
D gene: -
CDR3 protein: CASMGGVGGANVLTF
CDR3 DNA: TGTGCCAGTATGGGGGGAGTCGGAGGGGCCAACGTCCTGACTTTC

V gene: TRBV19
clone size: few
J gene: TRBJ1-6
D gene: -
CDR3 protein: CASSLAGGESPLHF
CDR3 DNA: TGTGCCAGTAGCCTGGCGGGGGGCGAATCACCCCTCCACTTT

V gene: TRBV7-6
clone size: medium-sized
J gene: TRBJ1-6
D gene: TRBD1
CDR3 protein: CASSQIRGASPLHF
CDR3 DNA: TGTGCCAGCAGTCAAATCAGGGGGGCCTCACCCCTCCACTTT

V gene: TRBV19
clone size: medium-sized
J gene: TRBJ1-6
D gene: -
CDR3 protein: CASSLQGREYNSPLHF
CDR3 DNA: TGTGCCAGTAGTTTACAGGGAAGAGAGTATAATTCACCCCTCCACTTT

V gene: TRBV20-1
clone size: medium-sized
J gene: TRBJ1-5
D gene: -
CDR3 protein: CSASSGGGSNQPQHF
CDR3 DNA: TGCAGTGCTAGTTCCGGGGGCGGGAGCAATCAGCCCCAGCATTTT

V gene: TRBV7-9
clone size: few
J gene: TRBJ2-7
D gene: TRBD1
CDR3 protein: CASNPGTGGEQYF
CDR3 DNA: TGTGCCAGCAATCCCGGGACAGGGGGCGAGCAGTACTTC

V gene: TRBV28
clone size: -
J gene: TRBJ2-7
D gene: TRBD2
CDR3 protein: CASSPAAGDEQYF
CDR3 DNA: TGTGCCAGCAGTCCTGCGGCGGGAGACGAGCAGTACTTC

V gene: TRBV7-9
clone size: -
J gene: TRBJ2-2
D gene: -
CDR3 protein: CASSLGRWERVNTGELFF
CDR3 DNA: TGTGCCAGCAGCTTAGGACGGTGGGAGCGCGTGAACACCGGGGAGCTGTTTTTT

V gene: TRBV6-1
clone size: -
J gene: TRBJ1-1
D gene: -
CDR3 protein: CASTIQGGTEAFF
CDR3 DNA: TGTGCCAGCACTATACAGGGCGGCACTGAAGCTTTCTTT

V gene: TRBV11-3
clone size: -
J gene: TRBJ2-7
D gene: -
CDR3 protein: CASSLVGVTYEQYF
CDR3 DNA: TGTGCCAGCAGCTTAGTAGGTGTAACCTACGAGCAGTACTTC

V gene: TRBV18
clone size: -
J gene: TRBJ1-4
D gene: -
CDR3 protein: CASSPTGAANEKLFF
CDR3 DNA: TGTGCCAGCTCACCGACGGGGGCTGCTAATGAAAAACTGTTTTTT

V gene: TRBV4-3
clone size: few
J gene: TRBJ1-2
D gene: -
CDR3 protein: CASSQDLGGSDGYTF
CDR3 DNA: TGCGCCAGCAGCCAAGATCTTGGGGGATCAGACGGCTACACCTTC